These T cell receptor beta chains were read from a single sample in a study of blood T cell repertoires in COVID-19. The method was immunoSEQ multiplex PCR; TCRdb's version includes in-frame clones alone and lacks a portion of them. The table lists around 260,000 clones, 75% to 90% of them singletons, with over 1.5% in the top ten. The material sequenced was peripheral blood. The receptors here all came from a man aged 25-40 years with active or convalescent COVID-19. Both conserved end residues are part of each CDR3. The order of the fields is V gene, D gene, J gene, CDR3 protein. D genes are given only for firm matches.

>TRBV6-5|TRBD2|TRBJ2-7
CASSPSGGDSYEQYF
>TRBV6-5|TRBD1|TRBJ1-1
CASKTGPNTEAFF
>TRBV6-5|.|TRBJ1-3
CASSYSGGGSGNTIYF
>TRBV7-9|TRBD2|TRBJ2-7
CASFPLAGAYEQYF
>TRBV3-1/TRBV3-2|.|TRBJ1-4
CASSQDWYPLSEKLFF
>TRBV19|.|TRBJ1-2
CASSTDRDNNYGYTF
>TRBV2|.|TRBJ1-4
CASSSHPPSEKLFF
>TRBV4-1|.|TRBJ2-2
CASSQAPVGETRTGELFF
>TRBV27|TRBD1|TRBJ1-1
CASTDTGGGTEAFF
>TRBV3-1/TRBV3-2|.|TRBJ1-1
CASSQLGVNTEAFF
>TRBV7-8|TRBD1|TRBJ1-5
CASSHDRQGKQPQHF
>TRBV6-1|TRBD1|TRBJ1-2
CASSEQGARSNYGYTF
>TRBV4-3|.|TRBJ2-7
CASSQHRNYEQYF
>TRBV7-8|.|TRBJ1-6
CASSLTGSPLHF
>TRBV28|TRBD1|TRBJ2-4
CASKTYGGQGRNIQYF
>TRBV5-1|TRBD1|TRBJ1-1
CASSPGQAYTEAFF
>TRBV4-2|.|TRBJ2-1
CASSRGGSYNEQFF
>TRBV6-5|TRBD1|TRBJ1-1
CASSRDRRNTEAFF
>TRBV7-2|TRBD1|TRBJ1-1
CASTGQGLNTEAFF
>TRBV19|TRBD1|TRBJ2-7
CASSIGRGSYEQYF
>TRBV3-1/TRBV3-2|.|TRBJ2-3
CASSHGSTDTQYF
>TRBV5-5|TRBD1|TRBJ1-6
CASRRQGAGSPLHF
>TRBV27|TRBD1|TRBJ1-1
CASGSRGKNTEAFF
>TRBV15|.|TRBJ2-7
CATSTQHYEQYF
>TRBV24-1|TRBD1|TRBJ2-1
CATSDSGQGFNEQFF
>TRBV5-1|TRBD1|TRBJ1-2
CASSESTGGIHTF
>TRBV7-7|.|TRBJ2-1
CASSLSPGEGNEQFF
>TRBV27|TRBD1|TRBJ2-3
CASRTPGGRDTDTQYF
>TRBV28|.|TRBJ1-5
CASTRGGLPPQPQHF
>TRBV27|.|TRBJ2-1
CASSFRPLVKSYNEQFF
>TRBV7-9|TRBD1|TRBJ2-5
CASSVDRGRRIQETQYF
>TRBV27|.|TRBJ2-3
CASSLWGGTDTQYF
>TRBV24-1|.|TRBJ1-5
CATSFPFNQPQHF
>TRBV4-1|.|TRBJ2-7
CASSQATRDLYEQYF
>TRBV7-6|.|TRBJ1-1
CASSLALRGSAEAFF
>TRBV6-1|.|TRBJ1-5
CASSGANGGRGSNQPQHF
>TRBV5-1|TRBD1|TRBJ1-2
CASSLADRVGGYTF
>TRBV9|.|TRBJ1-3
CASSVTGLSGNTIYF
>TRBV7-8|TRBD1|TRBJ2-1
CASSLGQGSFNEQFF